This passage covers 21 T cell receptor beta chains from one sample sequenced in a study of blood T cell repertoires in COVID-19. Profiled with immunoSEQ multiplex PCR; TCRdb holds only in-frame clones, not every one. The sample contains some 400,000 clones, 70% to 90% of which appear only once. Sequenced: peripheral blood. The receptors stem from a woman under 40 with COVID-19, enrolled during active disease.

The CDR3 DNA reads as TGTGCCAGCAGTACACCACCGGGACAGGGTGGAACTGAAGCTTTCTTT. Translating gives CASSTPPGQGGTEAFF. J is TRBJ1-1 and V is TRBV2, with 9 bases matching TRBD1. This CDR3 comprises 16 residues. The germline CDR1 and CDR2 sequences are SNHLY and FYNNEI. V trimming: 5 bases; J trimming: 5 bases; junction bases outside the gene matches: 12. Looking up the rest from reference TRBV2 and TRBJ1-1 gives the full variable domain: EPEVTQTPSHQVTQMGQEVILRCVPISNHLYFYWYRQILGQKVEFLVSFYNNEISEKSEIFDDQFSVERPDGSNFTLKIRSTKLEDSAMYFCASSTPPGQGGTEAFFGQGTRLTVV.

This clone was counted once. The J gene is TRBJ1-1, the V gene TRBV15, with D unclear. The length of the CDR3 is 13 residues. Trimming took 1 base from V and 2 from J, leaving 5 bases between them. The germline V gene encodes CDR1 LNHNV and CDR2 YYDKDF (reference sequence). This CDR3 reads CATSRALNTEAFF. The CDR3 coding sequence is TGTGCCACCAGCAGAGCTCTCAACACTGAAGCTTTCTTT. Based on the CDR3 plus reference TRBV15 and TRBJ1-1, the full variable domain is DAMVIQNPRYQVTQFGKPVTLSCSQTLNHNVMYWYQQKSSQAPKLLFHYYDKDFNNEADTPDNFQSRRPNTSFCFLDIRSPGLGDTAMYLCATSRALNTEAFFGQGTRLTVV.

CDR3 bases: TGCGCCAGCAGCCTCGGACTAGCGGGAGCGGATACGCAGTATTTT. Amino acids: CASSLGLAGADTQYF. The chain joins TRBV4-1 to TRBJ2-3; TRBD2 agrees at 13 bases. Per the germline V gene, CDR1 is MGHRA and CDR2 is YSYEKL. The CDR3 runs 15 residues. V dropped 4 bases and J dropped 6; count of bases not matched to a gene: 4.

The V call is TRBV5-1, the J call TRBJ2-7; 7 bases align to TRBD2. With 5 bases clipped from V and 4 bases from J, the junction kept 12 bases outside the gene matches. The CDR3 is made up of 15 amino acids. CDR1 is SGHRS, CDR2 YFSETQ, per germline. This CDR3 reads CASRKSGTSPYEQYF. As DNA, the CDR3 is TGCGCCAGCAGAAAAAGCGGGACCTCCCCATACGAGCAGTACTTC.

The chain combines TRBV5-1 with TRBJ2-7; 7 bases map to TRBD1. V was clipped by 0 bases and J by 6 bases; unmatched bases: 3. CDR1 and CDR2 (germline): SGHRS, YFSETQ. There are 13 residues in the CDR3. CDR3 coding DNA: TGCGCCAGCAGCTTGGACAGGGGTGTCGAGCAGTACTTC. The encoded protein is CASSLDRGVEQYF.

This chain connects TRBV2 to TRBJ2-7; 9 bases line up with TRBD2. CDR1 and CDR2 from the germline V gene are SNHLY and FYNNEI. The V segment lost 6 bases and the J segment 4 bases; nucleotides outside the gene matches: 7. The CDR3 loop spans 14 amino acids. CDR3 residues: CASRVRREGYEQYF. CDR3 DNA sequence: TGTGCCAGCAGGGTGAGGCGGGAGGGTTACGAGCAGTACTTC.

The gene calls are TRBV10-3 and TRBJ2-7, with TRBD2 identical over 13 bases. The V and J ends lost 10 bases and 1 base, in that order; junction bases with no gene match: 4. Germline V lookup: CDR1 ENHRY, CDR2 SYGVKD. The CDR3 is 14 amino acids. This CDR3 reads CATQTSGRSYEQYF. The CDR3 DNA sequence: TGTGCCACCCAGACTAGCGGGAGGTCCTACGAGCAGTACTTC.

The genes are TRBV18 and TRBJ1-2, with D possibly TRBD1 on 5 matching bases. The V gene's germline CDR1 is KGHSH and CDR2 LQKENI. The CDR3 runs 13 residues. V was pared by 3 bases and J by 7 bases, with 12 bases between. The CDR3 DNA is TGTGCCAGCTCACCCGACAGCTCTGGTGGCTACACCTTC. This encodes CASSPDSSGGYTF.

The rearrangement joins TRBV19 to TRBJ2-3; D is ambiguous. Per the germline V gene, CDR1 is LNHDA and CDR2 is SQIVND (reference sequence). The CDR3 extends over 13 amino acids. Trimming pared 5 bases from V and 6 bases from J, leaving 12 bases between. In DNA, the CDR3 is TGTGCCAGTAGTGCCCCGGAGCGTGATACGCAGTATTTT. Its protein is CASSAPERDTQYF. Combining the CDR3 with reference TRBV19 and TRBJ2-3 gives the whole variable domain DGGITQSPKYLFRKEGQNVTLSCEQNLNHDAMYWYRQDPGQGLRLIYYSQIVNDFQKGDIAEGYSVSREKKESFPLTVTSAQKNPTAFYLCASSAPERDTQYFGPGTRLTVL.

The chain recombines TRBV5-6 with TRBJ2-1; TRBD1 is a possible D gene (5 bases). The CDR3 covers 17 residues. V was pared by 1 base and J by 8 bases, with 22 bases between. Germline assignment: CDR1 SGHDT and CDR2 YYEEEE. The DNA for the CDR3 is TGTGCCAGCAGCTTGAGGGCAGGGAATACCCATAGGGATGAGCAGTTCTTC. Protein: CASSLRAGNTHRDEQFF.

The V gene is TRBV24-1, the J gene TRBJ2-7; tentatively, D is TRBD2 (5 bases). The V end was cut by 0 bases, the J end by 7 bases, with 9 bases between. Germline V gives CDR1 KGHDR, CDR2 SFDVKD. This CDR3 has 13 residues. The CDR3 DNA reads TGTGCCACCAGTGATTTGCGCTCGGGAGAGCAGTACTTC. Protein sequence: CATSDLRSGEQYF.

V and J are TRBV7-2 and TRBJ1-3; D is unresolved. The CDR3 is 15 amino acids. Germline V gives CDR1 SGHTA, CDR2 FQGNSA. V was trimmed by 2 bases and J by 3 bases, leaving 11 bases between them. The DNA for the CDR3 is TGTGCCAGCAGCTTACAGGCAAGTCTTGGAAACACCATATATTTT. This encodes CASSLQASLGNTIYF.

The V call is TRBV11-3, the J call TRBJ2-3, with 7 nucleotides matching TRBD2. Germline lookup yields CDR1 SGHNT and CDR2 YENEEA. J was trimmed by 0 bases and V by 5 bases; bases with no gene match: 5. The CDR3 is 15 residues long. The CDR3 loop is CASSPGSGSTDTQYF. The CDR3 DNA sequence: TGTGCCAGCAGCCCGGGTAGCGGGAGCACAGATACGCAGTATTTT.

There are a few counts of this clone. This chain uses TRBV4-1 with TRBJ1-6, with D uncertain. Trimming left V 2 bases short and J 7 bases short, with 12 bases between. This CDR3 has 15 residues. Per germline, CDR1 MGHRA and CDR2 YSYEKL. The chain's CDR3 is CASSQWLQTNSPLHF. In DNA form, the CDR3 reads TGCGCCAGCAGCCAATGGTTACAGACGAATTCACCCCTCCACTTT.

V gene TRBV5-1 combines with J gene TRBJ1-2; possible D gene TRBD1, 5 bases. The CDR3 contains 13 residues. V was shortened by 0 bases and J by 4 bases, with 7 bases between the two germline ends. Germline V gene lookup returns CDR1 SGHRS and CDR2 YFSETQ. The CDR3 is CASSLVGGYGYTF. CDR3 coding DNA: TGCGCCAGCAGCTTGGTGGGGGGCTATGGCTACACCTTC.

J is TRBJ2-3 and V is TRBV24-1; tentatively, D is TRBD1 (5 bases). This CDR3 region has 14 residues. Germline V gives CDR1 KGHDR, CDR2 SFDVKD. V lost 5 bases, J lost 2 bases, and 10 bases lay in between. CDR3 sequence (DNA): TGTGCCACCAGTGGACTGACAGTCACAGATACGCAGTATTTT. It yields the protein CATSGLTVTDTQYF.

This sequence joins TRBV2 and TRBJ1-5; 7 nucleotides agree with TRBD1. The germline V gene has CDR1 SNHLY and CDR2 FYNNEI. J gave up 6 bases and V 5 bases, and 7 bases lay outside the gene matches. This CDR3 has 14 residues. CDR3 amino acids: CASSRQGTGQPQHF. Here the CDR3 DNA reads TGTGCCAGCAGTCGACAGGGTACGGGTCAGCCCCAGCATTTT.

The chain couples TRBV27 to TRBJ2-7, with 9 positions matching TRBD2. The CDR3 extends over 13 amino acids. The junction had 6 bases not matched to a gene; V was cut back by 5 bases and J by 7 bases. Germline values: CDR1 MNHEY, CDR2 SMNVEV (reference sequence). The CDR3 is CASSPLAGWEQYF. The CDR3 coding sequence is TGTGCCAGCAGTCCCCTAGCGGGATGGGAGCAGTACTTC.

CDR3 nucleotide sequence: TGTGCCAGCAGTATAACGGGGGGCAAAAACATTCAGTACTTC. Protein: CASSITGGKNIQYF. The genes are TRBV6-2 or TRBV6-3 and TRBJ2-4, with 7 bases identical to TRBD2. CDR1 and CDR2 (germline): MNHEY, SVGEGT. This CDR3 has 14 residues. With V trimmed by 5 bases and J by 3 bases, 4 bases remained unmatched.

The chain has TRBV5-5 and TRBJ1-2, with 8 bases lining up with TRBD1. J lost 5 bases, V lost 3 bases, and 6 bases had no gene match. This CDR3 comprises 14 residues. Per germline, CDR1 SGHKS and CDR2 YYEKEE (reference sequence). The CDR3 bases are TGTGCCAGCAGCTGGGGACAGGAGACATATGGCTACACCTTC. It yields the protein CASSWGQETYGYTF.

This chain connects TRBV11-2 to TRBJ2-3, with D maybe TRBD1 (5 bases). The V gene's germline CDR1 is SGHAT and CDR2 FQNNGV. The CDR3 consists of 14 residues. V shed 5 bases and J shed 5 bases, with 14 bases lying between them. The CDR3 reads CASSPGLPQDTQYF. The CDR3 DNA sequence: TGTGCCAGCAGCCCAGGGTTACCACAAGATACGCAGTATTTT. Based on the CDR3 plus reference TRBV11-2 and TRBJ2-3, the full variable domain is EAGVAQSPRYKIIEKRQSVAFWCNPISGHATLYWYQQILGQGPKLLIQFQNNGVVDDSQLPKDRFSAERLKGVDSTLKIQPAKLEDSAVYLCASSPGLPQDTQYFGPGTRLTVL.